The 27 T cell receptor beta chains below all came from one sample that was sequenced in a study of somatic mutations in cytotoxic T cells in rheumatoid arthritis. Some clones are missing from TCRdb's copy, which holds only in-frame ones; the method was immunoSEQ multiplex PCR. The sample includes just under 20,000 clones, roughly 80% seen only once; the top ten take 10% to 13%. Input material: CD8+ T cells sorted from blood. Source of these receptors: a woman aged 50 to 60 in good health.

The chain couples TRBV14 to TRBJ2-2; a possible D gene is TRBD1 (5 bases). The CDR3 sequence is 16 residues long. Trimming stripped 6 bases from V and 7 bases from J, with 21 bases between. Germline CDR1 SGHDN, CDR2 FVKESK. Here the CDR3 DNA reads TGTGCCAGCAGTCAAAGATGGGGCCAGGGCGGCGGGGAGCTGTTTTTT. This translates into CASSQRWGQGGGELFF.

The J gene is TRBJ1-5, the V gene TRBV11-2; D is possibly TRBD1 (6 bases). Trimming pared 4 bases from V and 4 bases from J, leaving 11 bases between. The length of the CDR3 is 14 residues. Germline V lookup: CDR1 SGHAT, CDR2 FQNNGV. The CDR3 sequence: CASSSGTGNQPQHF. The CDR3, as DNA: TGTGCCAGCAGCTCCGGAACAGGGAATCAGCCCCAGCATTTT.

The chain recombines TRBV18 with TRBJ2-7; maybe TRBD2 (5 bases). The CDR3 has 15 amino acids. Germline V CDR1 and CDR2: KGHSH, LQKENI. Deletions cut 3 bases from V and 2 bases from J, with 14 bases between. CDR3 in amino acids: CASSPLSRVPYEQYF. The CDR3 coding sequence is TGTGCCAGCTCACCCCTCTCGCGGGTCCCCTACGAGCAGTACTTC.

This clone counts as medium-sized. V usage is TRBV7-8 and J usage is TRBJ1-3, with 9 bases fitting TRBD1. With 3 bases clipped from V and 2 bases from J, the junction kept 2 bases outside the gene matches. CDR3 length equals 15 residues. Germline V gives CDR1 SGHVS, CDR2 FQNEAQ. CDR3 sequence reads: CASSLGTGPGNTIYF. For the CDR3, the DNA is TGTGCCAGCAGCTTGGGGACAGGGCCTGGAAACACCATATATTTT.

This rearrangement joins TRBV13 to TRBJ2-7, with D possibly matching TRBD2 (5 bases). Per the germline V gene, CDR1 is PRHDT and CDR2 is FYEKMQ (reference sequence). V was cut by 4 bases and J by 3 bases, with 10 bases left in between. The CDR3 is 13 amino acids. The CDR3 region is CASSSGNHYEQYF. The CDR3 nucleotides are TGTGCCAGCAGCTCCGGGAACCACTACGAGCAGTACTTC.

The gene calls are TRBV5-6 and TRBJ1-5; 8 bases agree with TRBD1. CDR1 and CDR2 (germline): SGHDT, YYEEEE. The V and J ends lost 1 base and 4 bases, in that order; junction bases with no gene match: 1. CDR3 length: 14 residues. The DNA of the CDR3 is TGTGCCAGCAGCTTGACAGGGGGAAATCAGCCCCAGCATTTT. Translation gives CASSLTGGNQPQHF.

The V call is TRBV10-3, the J call TRBJ2-7; tentatively, D is TRBD1 or TRBD2 (5 bases each). The ends were cut back, 6 bases at V and 7 bases at J, with 19 bases in the middle. The CDR3 covers 14 residues. CDR1 is ENHRY and CDR2 is SYGVKD in the germline V gene. DNA of the CDR3: TGTGCCATCAGATCCGGGACCTACTGGGGGGAGCAGTACTTC. Translation: CAIRSGTYWGEQYF.

The chain combines TRBV19 with TRBJ2-1; 8 positions agree with TRBD2. The CDR3 is 14 amino acids. J was trimmed by 4 bases and V by 7 bases; bases with no gene match: 6. Per the germline V gene, CDR1 is LNHDA and CDR2 is SQIVND (reference sequence). The CDR3 DNA sequence: TGTGCCAGTATGGCGGGAGGATCTTACAATGAGCAGTTCTTC. Its protein product is CASMAGGSYNEQFF.

The chain has TRBV5-1 and TRBJ2-1; 8 bases are shared with TRBD2. Per the germline V gene, CDR1 is SGHRS and CDR2 is YFSETQ. Losses at the gene ends were 3 bases for V and 4 bases for J; bases not matched to a gene: 6. The CDR3 extends over 15 amino acids. Here the CDR3 DNA reads TGCGCCAGCAGCTCCCCCGGGACTAGATACAATGAGCAGTTCTTC. Its protein product is CASSSPGTRYNEQFF.

This chain joins TRBV4-3 and TRBJ2-3; no reliable D call. Germline V lookup: CDR1 LGHNA, CDR2 YSLEER. This CDR3 comprises 15 residues. Trimming pared 1 base from V and 3 bases from J, leaving 11 bases between. CDR3 DNA sequence: TGCGCCAGCAGCCAAGTCGGCAGTTTAACAGATACGCAGTATTTT. This gives the protein CASSQVGSLTDTQYF.

J is TRBJ2-5 and V is TRBV14; D could derive from TRBD1 or TRBD2 (5 bases each). The germline V and J ends were trimmed by 3 bases and 2 bases, with 16 bases remaining between them. Germline values: CDR1 SGHDN, CDR2 FVKESK. There are 16 residues in the CDR3. This chain's CDR3 is CASSQGPTVAQETQYF. The DNA of the CDR3 is TGTGCCAGCAGCCAGGGACCGACGGTAGCACAAGAGACCCAGTACTTC.

This chain uses TRBV2 with TRBJ2-5; 8 bases fit TRBD1. The J call is uncertain, as TRBJ2-7 better fits the DNA end. Per germline, CDR1 SNHLY and CDR2 FYNNEI. The CDR3 covers 13 residues. This CDR3 is CASSGQGPLEQYF. The CDR3 bases are TGTGCCAGCAGTGGACAGGGGCCCCTCGAGCAGTACTTC.

The rearrangement links TRBV10-2 to TRBJ2-1; 9 nucleotides line up with TRBD2. Losses at the gene ends were 2 bases for V and 2 bases for J; bases not matched to a gene: 4. The germline CDR1 and CDR2 sequences are WSHSY and SAAADI. This CDR3 has 16 amino acids. CDR3 region: CASSETGGRAYNEQFF. DNA of the CDR3: TGCGCCAGCAGTGAGACCGGCGGGAGGGCCTACAATGAGCAGTTCTTC.

This chain connects TRBV5-5 to TRBJ1-2; 7 positions match TRBD1. The germline V gene encodes CDR1 SGHKS and CDR2 YYEKEE (reference sequence). With V trimmed by 2 bases and J by 6 bases, 10 bases remained unmatched. CDR3 length: 15 amino acids. CDR3 nucleotides: TGTGCCAGCAGCTTACCAGACAGGGCGGCCCATGGCTACACCTTC. Its translation is CASSLPDRAAHGYTF.

This clone was counted between two and nine times. The V and J genes are TRBV13 and TRBJ2-7, with 7 nucleotides matching TRBD2. V lost 2 bases, J lost 5 bases, and 9 bases stayed unmatched. The germline CDR1 and CDR2 sequences are PRHDT and FYEKMQ (reference sequence). The CDR3 sequence is 15 residues long. CDR3 residues: CASSLSGRAADEQYF. The CDR3 DNA follows: TGTGCCAGCAGCTTAAGTGGGAGGGCCGCCGACGAGCAGTACTTC.

The chain couples TRBV4-1 to TRBJ1-2, with D possibly matching TRBD1 (5 bases). V dropped 3 bases and J dropped 7 bases, with 15 bases sitting between them. Germline CDR1 is MGHRA and CDR2 is YSYEKL. The CDR3 covers 14 residues. The CDR3 sequence is CASSQGTRVGGYTF. The CDR3 nucleotides are TGCGCCAGCAGCCAGGGGACCCGCGTAGGTGGCTACACCTTC.

A single count supports this clone. For the CDR3, the DNA is TGTGCCAGTAGTCTCGACAGGGGTCAGCCCCAGCATTTT. It is translated as CASSLDRGQPQHF. The chain links TRBV19 to TRBJ1-5; 8 positions agree with TRBD1. The CDR3 totals 13 residues. The germline gives CDR1 LNHDA, CDR2 SQIVND (reference sequence). Trimming at V came to 5 bases and at J to 6 bases, leaving 3 bases not matched to a gene.

The chain recombines TRBV29-1 with TRBJ1-1, with D hard to call. This CDR3 has 13 amino acids. Germline V gene lookup returns CDR1 SQVTM and CDR2 ANQGSEA. With 6 bases removed from V and 1 base from J, the gap between germline ends came to 12 bases. Here the CDR3 reads CSVLAQANTEAFF. For the CDR3, the DNA is TGCAGCGTATTGGCCCAGGCGAACACTGAAGCTTTCTTT.

Only a few counts were recorded for this clone. The V and J genes are TRBV2 and TRBJ2-1, with 7 bases fitting TRBD1. CDR1 SNHLY and CDR2 FYNNEI come from the germline V gene. There are 15 residues in the CDR3. J lost 3 bases, V lost 6 bases, and 8 bases had no gene match. The CDR3 sequence: CASRKGGGGYNEQFF. DNA of the CDR3: TGTGCCAGCAGGAAAGGGGGCGGTGGCTACAATGAGCAGTTCTTC.

V gene TRBV7-9 combines with J gene TRBJ2-3; D remains ambiguous. Germline CDR1 SEHNR, CDR2 FQNEAQ (reference sequence). V lost 6 bases and J lost 6, with 10 bases in between. The CDR3 consists of 12 residues. For the CDR3, the DNA is TGTGCCAGCAGTTTGGGTACGGATACGCAGTATTTT. This encodes CASSLGTDTQYF.

V is TRBV4-1 and J is TRBJ2-1; tentative D call: TRBD2 (5 bases). CDR3 length: 16 residues. With 1 base removed from V and 7 bases from J, the gap between germline ends came to 17 bases. CDR1 MGHRA and CDR2 YSYEKL come from the germline V gene. The CDR3 here is CASSQVAGASQNEQFF. CDR3 in DNA: TGCGCCAGCAGCCAAGTTGCCGGTGCTAGCCAAAATGAGCAGTTCTTC.

CDR3 sequence: CASSFVALAGTTYNEQFF. CDR3 in DNA: TGTGCCAGCAGCTTTGTTGCCCTAGCGGGAACGACCTACAATGAGCAGTTCTTC. The chain employs TRBV7-9 and TRBJ2-1; 9 nucleotides agree with TRBD2. The J segment lost 2 bases and the V segment lost 3 bases, leaving 11 bases of the junction unmatched. Germline CDR1 SEHNR, CDR2 FQNEAQ (reference sequence). This CDR3 has 18 residues.

V and J are TRBV6-5 and TRBJ2-2, with D unclear. Germline V CDR1 and CDR2: MNHEY, SVGAGI. The CDR3 is 15 residues long. Trimming took 7 bases from V and 4 from J, leaving 16 bases between them. The CDR3 bases are TGTGCCAGCATTAAAAGTTACGGTAGCACCGGGGAGCTGTTTTTT. Its translation: CASIKSYGSTGELFF.

The chain carries TRBV15 and TRBJ1-5, with D perhaps matching TRBD1 (5 bases). Germline values: CDR1 LNHNV, CDR2 YYDKDF (reference sequence). The CDR3 loop spans 17 amino acids. V was trimmed by 0 bases and J by 3 bases, leaving 15 bases between them. DNA for the CDR3: TGTGCCACCAGCAGAGATCTATTCAGGGAGAACAATCAGCCCCAGCATTTT. Translating it yields CATSRDLFRENNQPQHF.

J is TRBJ2-1 and V is TRBV27; perhaps TRBD2 as D (6 bases). CDR1 MNHEY and CDR2 SMNVEV come from the germline V gene (reference sequence). The CDR3 length is 13 residues. The V gene lost 3 bases and the J gene lost 4 bases, with 7 bases spanning the gap. The CDR3 DNA sequence: TGTGCCAGCAGTTTGGCGGGATACAATGAGCAGTTCTTC. Translation gives CASSLAGYNEQFF.

This clone was observed a few times. This sequence joins TRBV30 and TRBJ2-7, with no clear D. Germline values: CDR1 GTSNPN, CDR2 SVGIG (reference sequence). The V end was cut by 0 bases, the J end by 3 bases, with 9 bases between. The CDR3 loop spans 13 amino acids. CDR3: CAWSVGISYEQYF. CDR3 DNA sequence: TGTGCCTGGAGTGTAGGGATCAGCTACGAGCAGTACTTC. Supplemented by reference TRBV30 and TRBJ2-7, the full variable domain reads SQTIHQWPATLVQPVGSPLSLECTVEGTSNPNLYWYRQAAGRGLQLLFYSVGIGQISSEVPQNLSASRPQDRQFILSSKKLLLSDSGFYLCAWSVGISYEQYFGPGTRLTVT.

V and J are TRBV27 and TRBJ2-5; D unclear. The end of the DNA fits TRBJ2-7 better, so the J call may be wrong. This CDR3 region has 14 residues. Germline V lookup: CDR1 MNHEY, CDR2 SMNVEV (reference sequence). CDR3 residues: CASRHPAGSYEQYF. The CDR3 DNA sequence: TGTGCCAGCAGGCACCCGGCAGGCTCCTACGAGCAGTACTTC.